These T cell receptor beta chains were read from a single sample in a study of blood T cells in healthy people across ages. Each CDR3 protein gets one entry after TCRdb re-called the 5' RACE reads with MiXCR. The profile shows hundreds of thousands of distinct CDR3 sequences, 20% to 25% of them singletons. The sequenced material came from blood. The receptors derive from a man in his 70s in good health. Both conserved end residues are part of each CDR3. Fields, in order: CDR3 protein, CDR3 DNA, clone size, J gene, D gene, V gene. D genes are given only for firm matches. Not every row has a clone size; where given, it reads once, few, many or a size class.

cdr3_aa: CSATRLPGSTDTQYF
cdr3_nt: TGCAGTGCTACCCGACTCCCAGGGAGCACAGATACGCAGTATTTT
clone_size: NA
j_call: TRBJ2-3
d_call: NA
v_call: TRBV20-1

cdr3_aa: CASSLARGTSGRHQETQYF
cdr3_nt: TGTGCCAGCAGCTTAGCGCGGGGGACTAGCGGGAGGCACCAAGAGACCCAGTACTTC
clone_size: few
j_call: TRBJ2-5
d_call: TRBD2
v_call: TRBV7-2

cdr3_aa: CASSATGTGNTIYF
cdr3_nt: TGTGCCAGCAGCGCCACCGGGACAGGAAACACCATATATTTT
clone_size: NA
j_call: TRBJ1-3
d_call: NA
v_call: TRBV9

cdr3_aa: CTASDRARTDTQYF
cdr3_nt: TGCACTGCATCTGACAGGGCTCGCACAGATACGCAGTATTTT
clone_size: NA
j_call: TRBJ2-3
d_call: TRBD1
v_call: TRBV20-1

cdr3_aa: CASSIGLAVSYNEQFF
cdr3_nt: TGTGCCAGCAGCATAGGACTAGCTGTTTCCTACAATGAGCAGTTCTTC
clone_size: NA
j_call: TRBJ2-1
d_call: TRBD2
v_call: TRBV7-9

cdr3_aa: CASSRSWGNTEAFF
cdr3_nt: TGTGCCAGCAGCAGATCATGGGGGAACACTGAAGCTTTCTTT
clone_size: NA
j_call: TRBJ1-1
d_call: NA
v_call: TRBV11-2

cdr3_aa: CASSPLAGGFGNIQYF
cdr3_nt: TGTGCCAGCAGCCCACTAGCGGGAGGTTTTGGAAACATTCAGTACTTC
clone_size: NA
j_call: TRBJ2-4
d_call: TRBD2
v_call: TRBV11-2

cdr3_aa: CASSPTGGGTQAFF
cdr3_nt: TGTGCCAGCAGCCCGACAGGGGGTGGCACTCAAGCTTTCTTT
clone_size: few
j_call: TRBJ1-1
d_call: TRBD1
v_call: TRBV12-3/TRBV12-4

cdr3_aa: CASSTGTSGPRAYEQYF
cdr3_nt: TGTGCCAGCAGTACCGGGACTAGCGGACCAAGGGCCTACGAGCAGTACTTC
clone_size: NA
j_call: TRBJ2-7
d_call: TRBD2
v_call: TRBV12-3/TRBV12-4

cdr3_aa: CSARALAGENNEQFF
cdr3_nt: TGCAGTGCTAGAGCCCTAGCGGGGGAGAACAATGAGCAGTTCTTC
clone_size: NA
j_call: TRBJ2-1
d_call: TRBD2
v_call: TRBV20-1

cdr3_aa: CASSLWDRSSSNTGELFF
cdr3_nt: TGTGCCAGCAGCTTATGGGACAGGTCATCTTCAAACACCGGGGAGCTGTTTTTT
clone_size: NA
j_call: TRBJ2-2
d_call: TRBD1
v_call: TRBV7-2

cdr3_aa: CASSLSGRRNTGELFF
cdr3_nt: TGCGCCAGCAGCTTGAGCGGGAGGAGGAACACCGGGGAGCTGTTTTTT
clone_size: few
j_call: TRBJ2-2
d_call: TRBD2
v_call: TRBV5-1